This record concerns one T cell receptor beta chain sequence. Its cognate antigen is unknown. PCR used 60 Vbeta primers and 13 Jbeta primers. This table comes from immunoSEQ multiplex PCR, and its TCRdb copy is limited to in-frame clones, with some not included. Of 110,000 or so clones detected, 83% appear once; the ten largest clones hold 6.1%. Trimming cost V 7 bases and J 1 base, with 10 bases left between them. The germline CDR1 and CDR2 sequences are MNHEY and SVGAGI. This CDR3 has 13 residues. These data are taken from a study of cytomegalovirus exposure and HLA in healthy donors. Study findings and constraints: Most TCRs appeared rarely, but some public TCRs recurred in many donors. Later on, a genetic analysis was performed. It linked a missense variant in DCLRE1C with V- and J-gene trimming of TCR beta.

This TCR derives from a man between 18 and 35 years old in good health and CMV-seronegative. This rearrangement joins TRBV6-5 to TRBJ2-5, with D possibly being TRBD2 (5 bases). The specimen sequenced was PBMCs. CDR3 coding DNA: TGTGCCAGCACCGAGGACTTCCAAGAGACCCAGTACTTC. Residues: CASTEDFQETQYF.